The 12 T cell receptor beta chains presented below share a single source sample, sequenced in a study of blood T cell repertoires in COVID-19. Here immunoSEQ multiplex PCR was the method, and the copy in TCRdb shows in-frame clones only, minus some. The sample holds some 490,000 clones, around nine tenths seen once. The sequenced sample consisted of PBMCs or T cells enriched from blood (not recorded which). These receptors were obtained from a woman aged 55-75 years who had recovered from COVID-19.

The chain combines TRBV11-2 with TRBJ2-1; unclear D gene. Trimming took off 6 bases at V and 0 bases at J, with 12 bases between the two ends. The germline V gene encodes CDR1 SGHAT and CDR2 FQNNGV. This CDR3 spans 15 amino acids. DNA of the CDR3: TGTGCCAGCAGGCAGAGACAAAGCTCCTACAATGAGCAGTTCTTC. It yields the protein CASRQRQSSYNEQFF.

The chain links TRBV27 to TRBJ1-1; 9 bases are a match to TRBD1. Germline V gene lookup returns CDR1 MNHEY and CDR2 SMNVEV (reference sequence). The CDR3 spans 15 residues. V shed 5 bases and J 5 bases; nucleotides not matched to a gene: 9. In nucleotides, the CDR3 is TGTGCCAGCAGTCCATACCGGGACAGGGTGACTGAAGCTTTCTTT. This sequence encodes CASSPYRDRVTEAFF.

This rearrangement joins TRBV7-9 to TRBJ2-7; no reliable D call. V lost 8 bases and J lost 0, with 11 bases in between. The germline V gene encodes CDR1 SEHNR and CDR2 FQNEAQ (reference sequence). The CDR3 is 13 amino acids. The CDR3 DNA is TGTGCCAGCTCTAAGTATTACTCCTACGAGCAGTACTTC. The encoded protein is CASSKYYSYEQYF.

The CDR3 region is CASSYSAQPGGTQYF. DNA of the CDR3: TGTGCCAGCAGTTACTCGGCACAGCCCGGGGGGACCCAGTACTTC. The chain carries TRBV6-6 and TRBJ2-5, with D possibly TRBD2 on 6 matching bases. The CDR3 has 15 amino acids. The V end lost 0 bases, the J end lost 7 bases, and 15 bases lay between the germline ends. Per germline, CDR1 MNHNY and CDR2 SVGAGI (reference sequence).

The genes are TRBV5-5 and TRBJ2-2; 7 bases align to TRBD2. This CDR3 comprises 16 residues. V was pared by 0 bases and J by 0 bases, with 2 bases of the junction left unmatched. CDR1 and CDR2 from the germline V gene are SGHKS and YYEKEE (reference sequence). CDR3 DNA: TGTGCCAGCAGCTTGGCCGGGGGGTCGAACACCGGGGAGCTGTTTTTT. Its translation: CASSLAGGSNTGELFF. The variable domain in full, completed from reference TRBV5-5 and TRBJ2-2, reads DAGVTQSPTHLIKTRGQQVTLRCSPISGHKSVSWYQQVLGQGPQFIFQYYEKEERGRGNFPDRFSARQFPNYSSELNVNALLLGDSALYLCASSLAGGSNTGELFFGEGSRLTVL.

The chain carries TRBV3-1 (or the pseudogene TRBV3-2) and TRBJ2-1; 11 positions agree with TRBD1. The length of the CDR3 is 16 residues. J was trimmed by 7 bases and V by 4 bases; bases with no gene match: 9. Germline V gene data show CDR1 as LGHDT and CDR2 as YNNKEL (reference sequence). CDR3 residues: CASSRRGQGGFNEQFF. The CDR3 coding sequence is TGTGCCAGCAGCCGTAGGGGACAGGGGGGTTTTAATGAGCAGTTCTTC.

The rearrangement uses TRBV3-1 (or the pseudogene TRBV3-2) and TRBJ2-2, with D tentatively TRBD2 (6 bases). Germline loops: CDR1 LGHDT, CDR2 YNNKEL (reference sequence). V was trimmed by 4 bases and J by 8 bases, leaving 17 bases between them. The CDR3 consists of 15 residues. The CDR3, as DNA: TGTGCCAGCAGCCGGCCCCTAGCTCGGGGGGGGGAGCTGTTTTTT. This translates into CASSRPLARGGELFF.

V usage is TRBV25-1 and J usage is TRBJ1-6, with a possible D match to TRBD1 (5 bases). Germline V CDR1 and CDR2: MGHDK, SYGVNS. CDR3 length: 15 amino acids. The V end was cut by 1 base, the J end by 10 bases, with 14 bases between. The CDR3 DNA follows: TGTGCCAGCAGTGAATTTAAAGGGGTAGGATCACCCCTCCACTTT. Translation gives CASSEFKGVGSPLHF. Filled out from reference TRBV25-1 and TRBJ1-6, the complete variable domain reads EADIYQTPRYLVIGTGKKITLECSQTMGHDKMYWYQQDPGMELHLIHYSYGVNSTEKGDLSSESTVSRIRTEHFPLTLESARPSHTSQYLCASSEFKGVGSPLHFGNGTRLTVT.

The chain links TRBV5-6 to TRBJ1-4; D is undetermined. This CDR3 region has 13 residues. With 5 bases removed from V and 4 bases from J, the gap between germline ends came to 9 bases. Germline assignment: CDR1 SGHDT and CDR2 YYEEEE. The CDR3 nucleotides are TGTGCCAGCAGGGGCAGCCTTAATGAAAAACTGTTTTTT. Translation: CASRGSLNEKLFF. Filled out from reference TRBV5-6 and TRBJ1-4, the complete variable domain reads DAGVTQSPTHLIKTRGQQVTLRCSPKSGHDTVSWYQQALGQGPQFIFQYYEEEERQRGNFPDRFSGHQFPNYSSELNVNALLLGDSALYLCASRGSLNEKLFFGSGTQLSVL.

The chain couples TRBV4-1 to TRBJ2-1; 13 positions match TRBD2. Germline V gene lookup returns CDR1 MGHRA and CDR2 YSYEKL. J was trimmed by 2 bases and V by 2 bases; bases with no gene match: 0. There are 16 residues in the CDR3. CDR3 loop: CASSQTSGGAYNEQFF. DNA for the CDR3: TGCGCCAGCAGCCAAACTAGCGGGGGGGCCTACAATGAGCAGTTCTTC.

V and J are TRBV5-4 and TRBJ1-3; D remains unclear. Germline CDR1 reads SGHNT; CDR2 reads YYREEE (reference sequence). Trimming removed 4 bases at V and 0 bases at J, with 17 bases between. This CDR3 spans 17 amino acids. The CDR3 loop reads CASSTGNSVNSGNTIYF. Here the CDR3 DNA reads TGTGCCAGCAGCACGGGAAACAGCGTTAACTCTGGAAACACCATATATTTT.

The V gene is TRBV6-5, the J gene TRBJ1-6, with D tentatively TRBD1 (6 bases). In germline, CDR1 is MNHEY, CDR2 SVGAGI. With 8 bases removed from V and 10 bases from J, the gap between germline ends came to 21 bases. The CDR3 has 15 amino acids. In nucleotides, the CDR3 is TGTGCCAGCTTTAAGTTGGCGGGGGCAGGGTCACCCCTCCACTTT. It specifies CASFKLAGAGSPLHF.